A single sample is the source of the 3 T cell receptor beta chains below, sequenced in a study of OX40 agonist ivuxolimab in advanced cancers. Sequencing was performed with immunoSEQ multiplex PCR; in TCRdb, only in-frame clones are kept and a portion is missing. The table includes about 88,000 clones, approximately 85% detected once. The sample consisted of CD4+ or CD8+ T cells sorted from blood, taken in a trial of the OX40 agonist ivuxolimab. These receptors originate from an adult with an advanced solid tumor such as melanoma, head and neck, liver or kidney cancer.

The gene calls are TRBV11-3 and TRBJ2-3, with no clear D. The germline V gene encodes CDR1 SGHNT and CDR2 YENEEA. This CDR3 region has 12 residues. Trimming left V 5 bases short and J 4 bases short, with 7 bases between. The CDR3 nucleotides are TGTGCCAGCAGCCCCACCCCAGATACGCAGTATTTT. Its protein product is CASSPTPDTQYF.

This chain joins TRBV4-1 and TRBJ2-7, with a possible D match to TRBD2 (6 bases). Trimming took off 3 bases at V and 2 bases at J, with 14 bases between the two ends. Germline CDR1 and CDR2: MGHRA and YSYEKL. This CDR3 contains 15 residues. The CDR3 DNA reads as TGCGCCAGCAGCCACACACCGGGACTTACCTACGAGCAGTACTTC. Translation gives CASSHTPGLTYEQYF.

This rearrangement joins TRBV2 to TRBJ1-4, with D perhaps TRBD1 (5 bases). This CDR3 is 15 amino acids long. Trimming shortened V by 7 bases and J by 8 bases, and 20 bases separated the two germline ends. Per germline, CDR1 SNHLY and CDR2 FYNNEI. The CDR3 DNA reads TGTGCCAGCATTATTGGGGTTGGGGGTGGCGAAAAACTGTTTTTT. It translates to CASIIGVGGGEKLFF.